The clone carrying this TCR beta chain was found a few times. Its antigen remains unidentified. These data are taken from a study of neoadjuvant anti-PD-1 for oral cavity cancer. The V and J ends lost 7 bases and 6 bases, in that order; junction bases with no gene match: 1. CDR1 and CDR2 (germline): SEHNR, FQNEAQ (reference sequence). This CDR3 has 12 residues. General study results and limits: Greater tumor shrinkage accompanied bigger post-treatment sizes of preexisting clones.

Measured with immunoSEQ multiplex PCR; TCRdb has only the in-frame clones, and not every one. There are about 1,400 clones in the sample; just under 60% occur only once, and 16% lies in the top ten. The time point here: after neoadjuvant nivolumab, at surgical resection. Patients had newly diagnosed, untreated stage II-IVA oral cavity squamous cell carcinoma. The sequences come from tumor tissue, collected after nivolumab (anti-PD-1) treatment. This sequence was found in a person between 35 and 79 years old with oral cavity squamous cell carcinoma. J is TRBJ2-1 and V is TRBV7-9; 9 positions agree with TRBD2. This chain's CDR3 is CASMREGNEQFF. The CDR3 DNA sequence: TGTGCCAGCATGCGGGAGGGCAATGAGCAGTTCTTC.